What follows are 20 T cell receptor beta chains derived from one specimen sequenced in a study of blood T cell repertoires in COVID-19. The protocol was immunoSEQ multiplex PCR, while the TCRdb copy is restricted to in-frame clones and leaves out a portion. The repertoire consists of approximately 300,000 clones, with about four fifths occurring once and the leading ten covering approximately 1.2%. The sequenced sample was peripheral blood. The receptors shown here come from a woman aged 50 to 65 with acute or convalescent COVID-19.

This clone was counted a single time. This CDR3 is CASSLGMRLDEAFF. The CDR3 DNA reads TGCGCCAGCAGCTTGGGAATGAGACTCGATGAAGCTTTCTTT. The chain is built from TRBV5-1 and TRBJ1-1; D remains unclear. Trimming removed 0 bases at V and 7 bases at J, with 13 bases between. This CDR3 comprises 14 residues. Germline V gene lookup returns CDR1 SGHRS and CDR2 YFSETQ.

This chain connects TRBV5-1 to TRBJ1-4, with 8 positions matching TRBD1. Unmatched junction bases numbered 5, after V lost 5 bases and J lost 5 bases. In germline, CDR1 is SGHRS, CDR2 YFSETQ. This CDR3 comprises 14 residues. The CDR3 loop reads CASRHGQGNEKLFF. The CDR3 DNA reads as TGCGCCAGCAGACACGGACAGGGAAATGAAAAACTGTTTTTT.

This clone came up once. This rearrangement joins TRBV7-9 to TRBJ1-2; the match to TRBD1 covers 10 bases. The CDR3 length is 14 residues. The germline V gene has CDR1 SEHNR and CDR2 FQNEAQ (reference sequence). V trimming: 5 bases; J trimming: 8 bases; junction bases outside the gene matches: 8. The CDR3, as DNA: TGTGCCAGCAGCCCCTTCGACAGGGGGCACGGCTACACCTTC. Residues: CASSPFDRGHGYTF.

The chain couples TRBV28 to TRBJ1-5, with 7 bases that match TRBD1. The J segment lost 4 bases and the V segment lost 5 bases, leaving 11 bases of the junction unmatched. CDR1 is MDHEN, CDR2 SYDVKM, per germline. The CDR3 covers 16 residues. CDR3 residues: CASSITPGTVNQPQHF. CDR3 nucleotide sequence: TGTGCCAGCAGTATAACTCCCGGGACAGTAAATCAGCCCCAGCATTTT.

A remark on this clone: Additional DNA sequences in this sample encode the identical CDR3. The chain links TRBV3-1 (or the pseudogene TRBV3-2) to TRBJ2-5; 11 bases are a match to TRBD2. Germline loops: CDR1 LGHDT, CDR2 YNNKEL (reference sequence). The CDR3 spans 15 residues. The V and J ends lost 3 bases and 5 bases, in that order; junction bases with no gene match: 5. DNA of the CDR3: TGTGCCAGCAGCCACCCGACTAGCGGGGCTGAGACCCAGTACTTC. Residues: CASSHPTSGAETQYF.

The chain has TRBV30 and TRBJ2-1, with TRBD1 as a possible D gene (6 bases). Trimming removed 4 bases from V and 8 bases from J, with 18 bases in between. Germline assignment: CDR1 GTSNPN and CDR2 SVGIG (reference sequence). This CDR3 comprises 14 residues. The CDR3 spells CAWTTGPPGDEQFF. For the CDR3, the DNA is TGTGCCTGGACAACAGGGCCTCCGGGCGATGAGCAGTTCTTC.

This clone was found a few times. The rearrangement joins TRBV19 to TRBJ2-3; no reliable D call. With 5 bases removed from V and 0 bases from J, the gap between germline ends came to 18 bases. The germline V gene encodes CDR1 LNHDA and CDR2 SQIVND (reference sequence). The length of the CDR3 is 17 residues. CDR3 loop: CASSPASIAASTDTQYF. The CDR3 region has the DNA TGTGCCAGTAGTCCAGCGTCCATCGCGGCTAGCACAGATACGCAGTATTTT.

This chain links TRBV7-9 with TRBJ1-2, with TRBD1 matching 9 bases. Germline CDR1 reads SEHNR; CDR2 reads FQNEAQ (reference sequence). The CDR3 spans 14 residues. Germline trimming cut 3 bases from V and 4 bases from J; bases unmatched to any gene: 3. DNA for the CDR3: TGTGCCAGCAGCTTCCCGGACAGGGGCTATGGCTACACCTTC. This gives the protein CASSFPDRGYGYTF.

This clone was seen more than once but under ten times. The V and J genes are TRBV24-1 and TRBJ2-5, with TRBD2 identical over 11 bases. The junction had 3 bases not matched to a gene; V was cut back by 3 bases and J by 1 base. CDR1 is KGHDR and CDR2 is SFDVKD in the germline V gene. This CDR3 spans 16 amino acids. CDR3 nucleotide sequence: TGTGCCACCAGTGATCTAGGGACTAGCGGCCAAGAGACCCAGTACTTC. Encoded protein: CATSDLGTSGQETQYF.

This clone showed up just a few times. CDR3 residues: CAWTHKTQGRSEAFF. CDR3 DNA sequence: TGTGCCTGGACCCATAAAACACAGGGTAGGTCTGAAGCTTTCTTT. This chain links TRBV30 with TRBJ1-1, with D maybe TRBD1 (6 bases). This CDR3 has 15 amino acids. CDR1 is GTSNPN, CDR2 SVGIG, per germline (reference sequence). V dropped 4 bases and J dropped 6 bases, with 21 bases sitting between them.

The chain carries TRBV25-1 and TRBJ2-5; 8 bases are a match to TRBD1. The CDR3 sequence is 13 residues long. The junction had 1 base not matched to a gene; V was cut back by 6 bases and J by 1 base. Germline V gene sequence: CDR1 MGHDK, CDR2 SYGVNS. CDR3 region: CASSQGAQETQYF. CDR3 bases: TGTGCCAGCAGCCAGGGGGCCCAAGAGACCCAGTACTTC.

The CDR3 DNA is TGTGCCAGCAGCATGGCCGGCGGGGATAATGAAAAACTGTTTTTT. It is translated as CASSMAGGDNEKLFF. The V and J genes are TRBV5-4 and TRBJ1-4, with unresolved D. Trimming removed 4 bases from V and 4 bases from J, with 14 bases in between. In germline, CDR1 is SGHNT, CDR2 YYREEE (reference sequence). The CDR3 consists of 15 residues. The full variable domain, rest sourced from reference TRBV5-4 and TRBJ1-4, is ETGVTQSPTHLIKTRGQQVTLRCSSQSGHNTVSWYQQALGQGPQFIFQYYREEENGRGNFPPRFSGLQFPNYSSELNVNALELDDSALYLCASSMAGGDNEKLFFGSGTQLSVL.

This sequence joins TRBV9 and TRBJ2-3; 11 nucleotides line up with TRBD2. The CDR3 has 16 residues. With V trimmed by 0 bases and J by 5 bases, 5 bases remained unmatched. Germline assignment: CDR1 SGDLS and CDR2 YYNGEE. The CDR3 nucleotides are TGTGCCAGCAGCGTAGTTAGCGGGGGGGCAAAAGATACGCAGTATTTT. This codes for CASSVVSGGAKDTQYF. Variable domain in full (rest from reference TRBV9 and TRBJ2-3): DSGVTQTPKHLITATGQRVTLRCSPRSGDLSVYWYQQSLDQGLQFLIQYYNGEERAKGNILERFSAQQFPDLHSELNLSSLELGDSALYFCASSVVSGGAKDTQYFGPGTRLTVL.

The chain recombines TRBV2 with TRBJ2-1; TRBD2 matches 7 bases. Germline V gives CDR1 SNHLY, CDR2 FYNNEI. The CDR3 loop spans 15 amino acids. With 6 bases clipped from V and 7 bases from J, the junction kept 12 bases outside the gene matches. CDR3 in DNA: TGTGCCAGCAGCAGGACTAGTAACTTTGTGAATGAGCAGTTCTTC. Encoded protein: CASSRTSNFVNEQFF.

The chain couples TRBV5-6 to TRBJ1-2; the match to TRBD1 covers 10 bases. V gave up 4 bases and J gave up 8 bases; unmatched junction bases: 8. The CDR3 consists of 14 residues. Per germline, CDR1 SGHDT and CDR2 YYEEEE. The DNA of the CDR3 is TGTGCCAGCAGCCCCTTAGACAGGGGGCAAGGCTACACCTTC. Translated: CASSPLDRGQGYTF.

The CDR3 DNA is TGCGCCAGCAGCCCTCGGGACTTCCCCGATACGCAGTATTTT. Residues: CASSPRDFPDTQYF. V gene TRBV5-1 combines with J gene TRBJ2-3; D is perhaps TRBD2 (6 bases). The V end lost 4 bases, the J end lost 6 bases, and 15 bases lay between the germline ends. Germline V gene data show CDR1 as SGHRS and CDR2 as YFSETQ. CDR3 size: 14 residues.

The gene calls are TRBV3-1 (or the pseudogene TRBV3-2) and TRBJ1-2; TRBD1 agrees at 7 bases. CDR3 size: 13 residues. Germline CDR1 reads LGHDT; CDR2 reads YNNKEL (reference sequence). V gave up 6 bases and J gave up 5 bases; unmatched junction bases: 6. CDR3: CASSPDREYGYTF. The CDR3 DNA reads as TGTGCCAGCAGTCCTGACAGGGAATATGGCTACACCTTC.

A word on this clone: Other DNA sequences in the sample encode the same CDR3. J is TRBJ1-5 and V is TRBV9; 7 bases are a match to TRBD1. Germline values: CDR1 SGDLS, CDR2 YYNGEE. This CDR3 contains 14 residues. The V segment lost 3 bases and the J segment 2 bases; nucleotides outside the gene matches: 2. In DNA, the CDR3 is TGTGCCAGCAGCGCAACAGGGGGCAATCAGCCCCAGCATTTT. Translated: CASSATGGNQPQHF.

The rearrangement uses TRBV5-1 and TRBJ1-2, with D maybe TRBD1 (6 bases). The CDR3 runs 14 residues. V dropped 3 bases and J dropped 0 bases, with 9 bases sitting between them. Per the germline V gene, CDR1 is SGHRS and CDR2 is YFSETQ. The CDR3 is CASSWTAANYGYTF. Written as DNA, the CDR3 is TGCGCCAGCAGCTGGACAGCTGCTAACTATGGCTACACCTTC.

The J gene is TRBJ2-7, the V gene TRBV6-5; 8 bases are shared with TRBD1. There are 13 residues in the CDR3. CDR1 and CDR2 (germline): MNHEY, SVGAGI. J lost 3 bases, V lost 8 bases, and 6 bases had no gene match. The DNA for the CDR3 is TGTGCCAGCGTAGGACAGGGCCTCTACGAGCAGTACTTC. This gives the protein CASVGQGLYEQYF.